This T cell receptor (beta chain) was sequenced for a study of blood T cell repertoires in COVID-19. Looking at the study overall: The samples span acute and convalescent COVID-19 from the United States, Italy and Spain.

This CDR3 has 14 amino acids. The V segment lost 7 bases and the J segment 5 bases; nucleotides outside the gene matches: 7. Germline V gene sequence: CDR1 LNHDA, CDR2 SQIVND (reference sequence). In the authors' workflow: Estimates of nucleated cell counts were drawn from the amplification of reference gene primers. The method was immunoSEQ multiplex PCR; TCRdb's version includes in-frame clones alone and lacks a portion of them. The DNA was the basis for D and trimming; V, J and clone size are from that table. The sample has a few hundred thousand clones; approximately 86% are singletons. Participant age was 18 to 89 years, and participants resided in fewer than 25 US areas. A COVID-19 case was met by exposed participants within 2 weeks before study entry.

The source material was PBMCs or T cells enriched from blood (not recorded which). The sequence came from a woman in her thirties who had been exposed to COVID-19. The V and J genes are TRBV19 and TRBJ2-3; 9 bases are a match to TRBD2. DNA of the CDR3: TGTGCCAGTACCCGGACTAGCGTGGTAGATACGCAGTATTTT. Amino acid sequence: CASTRTSVVDTQYF. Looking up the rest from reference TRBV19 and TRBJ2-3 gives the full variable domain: DGGITQSPKYLFRKEGQNVTLSCEQNLNHDAMYWYRQDPGQGLRLIYYSQIVNDFQKGDIAEGYSVSREKKESFPLTVTSAQKNPTAFYLCASTRTSVVDTQYFGPGTRLTVL.